The T cell receptor (beta chain) described here comes from a study of T cell changes during pregnancy in multiple sclerosis. Per the germline V gene, CDR1 is MNHEY and CDR2 is SMNVEV (reference sequence). This CDR3 is 11 amino acids long. The V end was cut by 5 bases, the J end by 5 bases, with 6 bases between. Sequenced by immunoSEQ multiplex PCR; TCRdb stores in-frame clones only, minus some. The sample includes about 130,000 clones, 90% to 96% of them seen just once. The source material was peripheral blood, sampled after pregnancy. The sequence was collected from a female donor with multiple sclerosis, enrolled in a pregnancy study. The chain is built from TRBV27 and TRBJ1-1; TRBD1 might be the D (5 bases). Here the CDR3 DNA reads TGTGCCAGCAGTAGGGGAACTGAAGCTTTCTTT. It yields the protein CASSRGTEAFF.